This T cell receptor beta chain was identified in a study of neurological immune-mediated disorders. This CDR3 contains 17 residues. In germline, CDR1 is SEHNR, CDR2 FQNEAQ (reference sequence). V was clipped by 0 bases and J by 3 bases, with 17 bases between them. The sample's time point: longitudinal time-point 1 (baseline). Unsorted libraries were generated from 2 million PBMCs. These cells had been stored in RNAlater at -80 C. This clonotype showed up many times. Its antigen is not known. Broader study findings: CDR3 amino acid sequences of expanded clones were not shared across subjects, a result suggesting private repertoires in all groups.

Each TCR transcript was tagged with a 10-nucleotide random UMI during 5'RACE. The authors obtained over 170 million TCR-beta sequences from 15-18 subjects per sequencing run. TCRdb reanalysed the 5' RACE reads using MiXCR and keeps one entry per CDR3 protein. The sample consists of around 71,000 distinct CDR3 sequences, about 13% of them appearing once. The sequencing sample was made of PBMCs. The receptor was derived from a female donor with HTLV-1-associated myelopathy (HAM/TSP). This chain links TRBV7-9 with TRBJ1-2, with TRBD1 as a possible D gene (5 bases). CDR3 bases: TGTGCCAGCAGCTTAGCAGACAGTACCCGACGGGACTATGGCTACACCTTC. Its protein is CASSLADSTRRDYGYTF. The full variable domain, in which reference TRBV7-9 and TRBJ1-2 provide the parts outside the CDR3, is DTGVSQNPRHKITKRGQNVTFRCDPISEHNRLYWYRQTLGQGPEFLTYFQNEAQLEKSRLLSDRFSAERPKGSFSTLEIQRTEQGDSAMYLCASSLADSTRRDYGYTFGSGTRLTVV.